This paragraph reports one TCR beta chain. TCRdb independently ran MiXCR on the RT-PCR reads; one entry per CDR3 protein. The repertoire includes some 960,000 distinct CDR3 sequences, approximately 19% of them detected once, and about 6% sits in the top ten. V lost 4 bases to trimming and J lost 10 bases, with 14 bases between them. Germline CDR1 is SGHTA and CDR2 is FQGNSA. This CDR3 is built from 13 residues. These data are taken from a study of patients and donors after allogeneic stem cell transplantation. The material sequenced was blood, either unsorted or a sorted T cell fraction (not recorded which). This sequence originates from a human donor who was either an allogeneic HSCT recipient or a stem cell or donor lymphocyte infusion donor (not recorded which). It is not recorded whose cells these are; they may come from a transplant donor. The chain has TRBV7-2 and TRBJ2-1, with D uncertain. The CDR3 reads CASSSRTRVEQFF. In DNA form, the CDR3 reads TGTGCCAGCAGCTCCAGGACCCGGGTGGAGCAGTTCTTC.